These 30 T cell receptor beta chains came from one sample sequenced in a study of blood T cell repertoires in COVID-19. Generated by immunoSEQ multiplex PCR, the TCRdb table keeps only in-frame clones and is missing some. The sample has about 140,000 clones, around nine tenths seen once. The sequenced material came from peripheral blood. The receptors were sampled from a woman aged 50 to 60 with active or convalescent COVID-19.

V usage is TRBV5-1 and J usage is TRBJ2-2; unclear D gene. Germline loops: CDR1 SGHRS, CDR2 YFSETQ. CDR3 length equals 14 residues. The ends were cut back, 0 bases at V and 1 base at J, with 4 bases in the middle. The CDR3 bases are TGCGCCAGCAGCTTGGACAGGAACACCGGGGAGCTGTTTTTT. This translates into CASSLDRNTGELFF.

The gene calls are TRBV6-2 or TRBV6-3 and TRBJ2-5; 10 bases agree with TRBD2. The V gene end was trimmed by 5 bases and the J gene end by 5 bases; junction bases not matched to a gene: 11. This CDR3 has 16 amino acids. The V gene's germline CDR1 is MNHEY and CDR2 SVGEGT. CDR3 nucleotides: TGTGCCAGCAGTGGCCTCCTAGCGGGAGAGGGGGAGACCCAGTACTTC. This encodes CASSGLLAGEGETQYF.

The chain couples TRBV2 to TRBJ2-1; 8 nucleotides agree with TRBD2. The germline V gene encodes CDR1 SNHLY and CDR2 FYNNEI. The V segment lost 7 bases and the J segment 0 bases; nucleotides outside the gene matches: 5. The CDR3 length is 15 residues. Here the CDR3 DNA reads TGTGCCAGCATTTCAAGCGGGAGCTCCTACAATGAGCAGTTCTTC. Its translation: CASISSGSSYNEQFF.

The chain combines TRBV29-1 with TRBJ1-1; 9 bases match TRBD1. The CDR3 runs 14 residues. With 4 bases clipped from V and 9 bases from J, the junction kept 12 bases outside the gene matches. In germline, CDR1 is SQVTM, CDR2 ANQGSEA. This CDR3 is CSVVYSGTGTKAFF. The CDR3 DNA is TGCAGCGTTGTCTACTCCGGGACAGGGACCAAAGCTTTCTTT.

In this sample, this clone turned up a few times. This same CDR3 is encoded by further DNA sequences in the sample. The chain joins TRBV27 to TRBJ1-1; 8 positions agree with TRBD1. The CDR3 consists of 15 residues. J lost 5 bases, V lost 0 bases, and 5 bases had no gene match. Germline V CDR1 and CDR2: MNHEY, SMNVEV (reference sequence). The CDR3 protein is CASSLSQGAGTEAFF. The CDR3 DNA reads TGTGCCAGCAGTTTATCTCAGGGGGCTGGGACTGAAGCTTTCTTT.

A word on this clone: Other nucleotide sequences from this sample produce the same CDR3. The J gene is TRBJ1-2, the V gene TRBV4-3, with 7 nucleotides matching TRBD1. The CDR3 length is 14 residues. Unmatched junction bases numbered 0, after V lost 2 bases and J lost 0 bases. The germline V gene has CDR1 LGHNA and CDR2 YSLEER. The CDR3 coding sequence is TGCGCCAGCAGCCAAACAGGGGCTAACTATGGCTACACCTTC. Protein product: CASSQTGANYGYTF.

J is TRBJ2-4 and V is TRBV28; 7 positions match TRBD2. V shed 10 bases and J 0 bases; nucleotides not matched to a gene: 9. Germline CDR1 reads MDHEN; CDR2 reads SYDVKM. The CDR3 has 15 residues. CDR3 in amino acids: CAIERGGVAKNIQYF. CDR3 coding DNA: TGTGCCATAGAGCGGGGTGGGGTAGCCAAAAACATTCAGTACTTC.

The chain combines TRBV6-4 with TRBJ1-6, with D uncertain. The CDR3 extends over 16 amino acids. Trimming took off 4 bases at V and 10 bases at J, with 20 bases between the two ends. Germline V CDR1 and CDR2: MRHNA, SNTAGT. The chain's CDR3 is CASSAYGGVIPSPLHF. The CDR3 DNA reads TGTGCCAGCAGTGCCTATGGCGGGGTAATACCCTCACCCCTCCACTTT.

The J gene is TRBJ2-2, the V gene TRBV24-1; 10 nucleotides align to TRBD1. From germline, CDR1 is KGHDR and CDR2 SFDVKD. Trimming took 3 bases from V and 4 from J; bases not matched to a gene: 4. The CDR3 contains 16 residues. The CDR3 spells CATSDRQGAPTGELFF. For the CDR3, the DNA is TGTGCCACCAGTGATAGACAGGGGGCGCCCACCGGGGAGCTGTTTTTT.

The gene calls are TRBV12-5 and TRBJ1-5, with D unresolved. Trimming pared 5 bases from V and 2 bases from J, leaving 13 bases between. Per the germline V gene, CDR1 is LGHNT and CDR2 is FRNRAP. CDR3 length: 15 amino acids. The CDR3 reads CASGTVREGNQPQHF. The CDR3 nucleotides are TGTGCTAGTGGTACCGTAAGGGAGGGCAATCAGCCCCAGCATTTT. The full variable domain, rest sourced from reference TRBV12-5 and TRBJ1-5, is DARVTQTPRHKVTEMGQEVTMRCQPILGHNTVFWYRQTMMQGLELLAYFRNRAPLDDSGMPKDRFSAEMPDATLATLKIQPSEPRDSAVYFCASGTVREGNQPQHFGDGTRLSIL.

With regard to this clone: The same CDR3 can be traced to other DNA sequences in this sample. The chain's CDR3 is CAWSPGTGDGYTF. The CDR3 bases are TGTGCCTGGAGTCCCGGGACAGGGGATGGCTACACCTTC. The rearrangement uses TRBV30 and TRBJ1-2, with TRBD1 identical over 10 bases. The CDR3 loop spans 13 amino acids. The V gene's germline CDR1 is GTSNPN and CDR2 SVGIG (reference sequence). The J segment lost 6 bases and the V segment lost 2 bases, leaving 3 bases of the junction unmatched.

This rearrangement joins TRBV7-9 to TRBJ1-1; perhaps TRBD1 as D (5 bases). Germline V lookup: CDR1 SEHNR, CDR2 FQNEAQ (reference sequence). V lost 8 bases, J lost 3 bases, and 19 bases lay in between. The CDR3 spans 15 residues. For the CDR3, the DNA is TGTGCCAGCCTCAAGGGGCTAAGTCGGGACACTGAAGCTTTCTTT. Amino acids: CASLKGLSRDTEAFF.

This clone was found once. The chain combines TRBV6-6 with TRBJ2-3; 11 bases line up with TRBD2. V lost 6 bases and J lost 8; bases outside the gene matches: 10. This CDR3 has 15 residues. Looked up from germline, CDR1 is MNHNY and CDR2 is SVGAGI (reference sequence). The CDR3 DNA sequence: TGTGCCAGCAGAGTAGCGGGAGGGAACCACGGTACGCAGTATTTT. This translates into CASRVAGGNHGTQYF.

CDR3 nucleotide sequence: TGTGCCAGCAGCTTGGCTAGCGGACTCATCTCCTACGAGCAGTACTTC. Its protein is CASSLASGLISYEQYF. The chain links TRBV5-4 to TRBJ2-7; 7 bases are shared with TRBD2. This CDR3 has 16 residues. Germline V gives CDR1 SGHNT, CDR2 YYREEE (reference sequence). The J segment lost 0 bases and the V segment lost 0 bases, leaving 6 bases of the junction unmatched.

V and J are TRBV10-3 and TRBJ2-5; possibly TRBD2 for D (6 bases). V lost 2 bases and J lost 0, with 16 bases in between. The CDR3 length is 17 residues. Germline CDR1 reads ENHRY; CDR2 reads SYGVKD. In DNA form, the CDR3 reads TGTGCCATCAGTGAGATGCCCAGGGAGGAGCACCAAGAGACCCAGTACTTC. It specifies CAISEMPREEHQETQYF.

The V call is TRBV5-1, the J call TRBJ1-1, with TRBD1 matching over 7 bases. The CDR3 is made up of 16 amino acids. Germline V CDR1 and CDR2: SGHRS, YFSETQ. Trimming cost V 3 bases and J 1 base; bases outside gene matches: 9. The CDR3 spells CASSSTSRDRNTEAFF. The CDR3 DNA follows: TGCGCCAGCAGCTCTACGTCCCGGGACAGGAACACTGAAGCTTTCTTT.

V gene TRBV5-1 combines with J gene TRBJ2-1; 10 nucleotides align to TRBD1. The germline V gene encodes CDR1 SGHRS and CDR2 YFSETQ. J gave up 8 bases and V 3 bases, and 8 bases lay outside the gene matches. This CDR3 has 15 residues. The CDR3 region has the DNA TGCGCCAGCAGCTCACTAAGACAGGGGGCACATGAGCAGTTCTTC. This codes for CASSSLRQGAHEQFF.

The CDR3: CSVDTAGDTQYF. The CDR3 DNA follows: TGCAGCGTTGACACAGCTGGAGATACGCAGTATTTT. The chain has TRBV29-1 and TRBJ2-3; unclear D gene. CDR1 and CDR2 from the germline V gene are SQVTM and ANQGSEA. Trimming stripped 3 bases from V and 5 bases from J, with 9 bases between. The CDR3 is made up of 12 amino acids.

DNA of the CDR3: TGTGCCAGCAGCTCAATAGGTGGGGGCACTGAGCAGTTCTTC. Encoded protein: CASSSIGGGTEQFF. The rearrangement links TRBV11-2 to TRBJ2-1, with D perhaps matching TRBD1 (6 bases). Trimming took 4 bases from V and 9 from J, leaving 16 bases between them. Per the germline V gene, CDR1 is SGHAT and CDR2 is FQNNGV. The CDR3 loop spans 14 amino acids.

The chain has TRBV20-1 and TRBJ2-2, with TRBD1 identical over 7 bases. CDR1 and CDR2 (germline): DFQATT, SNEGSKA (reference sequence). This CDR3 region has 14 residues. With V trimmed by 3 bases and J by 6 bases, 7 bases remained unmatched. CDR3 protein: CSASDRVAAGELFF. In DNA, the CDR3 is TGCAGTGCTAGTGACAGGGTGGCGGCCGGGGAGCTGTTTTTT.

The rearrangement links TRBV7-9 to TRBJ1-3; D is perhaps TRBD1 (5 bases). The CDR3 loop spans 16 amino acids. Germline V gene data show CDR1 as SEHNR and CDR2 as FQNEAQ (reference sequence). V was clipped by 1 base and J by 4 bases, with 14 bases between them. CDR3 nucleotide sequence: TGTGCCAGCAGCTTAGATCAGGGATTAGCCGGAAACACCATATATTTT. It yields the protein CASSLDQGLAGNTIYF.

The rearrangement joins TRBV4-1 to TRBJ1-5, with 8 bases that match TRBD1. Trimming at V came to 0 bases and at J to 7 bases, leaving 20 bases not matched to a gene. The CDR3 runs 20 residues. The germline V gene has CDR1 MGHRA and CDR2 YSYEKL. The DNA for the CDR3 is TGCGCCAGCAGCCAAGATGTATTCGGGACAGGTGGGGGGGTAGTCCAGCCCCAGCATTTT. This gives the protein CASSQDVFGTGGGVVQPQHF.

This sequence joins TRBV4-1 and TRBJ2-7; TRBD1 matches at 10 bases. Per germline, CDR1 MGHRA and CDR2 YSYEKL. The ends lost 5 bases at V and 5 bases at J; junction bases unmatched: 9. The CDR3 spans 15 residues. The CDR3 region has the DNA TGCGCCAGCAGCGTCTCCCGGGACAGGGGTAACGAGCAGTACTTC. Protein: CASSVSRDRGNEQYF.

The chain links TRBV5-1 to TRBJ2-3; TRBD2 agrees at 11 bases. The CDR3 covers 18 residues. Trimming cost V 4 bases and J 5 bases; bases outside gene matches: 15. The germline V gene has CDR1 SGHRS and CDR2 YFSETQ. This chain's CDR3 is CASSPVGRSGRAGDTQYF. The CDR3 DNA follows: TGCGCCAGCAGCCCCGTTGGACGTAGCGGGAGGGCCGGAGATACGCAGTATTTT.

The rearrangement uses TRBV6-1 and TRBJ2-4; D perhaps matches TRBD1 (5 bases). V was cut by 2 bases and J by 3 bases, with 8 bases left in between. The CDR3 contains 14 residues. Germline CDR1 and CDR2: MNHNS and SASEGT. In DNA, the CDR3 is TGTGCCAGCAGTGAACAGGGCAGCAAAAACATTCAGTACTTC. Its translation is CASSEQGSKNIQYF.

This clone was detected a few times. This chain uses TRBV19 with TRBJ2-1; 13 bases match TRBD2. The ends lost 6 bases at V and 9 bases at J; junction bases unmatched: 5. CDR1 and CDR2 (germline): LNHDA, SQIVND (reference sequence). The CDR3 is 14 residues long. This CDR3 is CASRTSGRSFEQFF. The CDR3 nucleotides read TGTGCCAGTAGGACTAGCGGGAGGAGTTTTGAGCAGTTCTTC.

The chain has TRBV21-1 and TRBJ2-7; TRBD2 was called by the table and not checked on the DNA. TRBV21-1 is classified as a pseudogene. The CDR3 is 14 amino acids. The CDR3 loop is CASSHSGLSYEQYF. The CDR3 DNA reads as TGTGCCAGCAGCCACAGCGGCCTCTCCTACGAGCAGTACTTC.

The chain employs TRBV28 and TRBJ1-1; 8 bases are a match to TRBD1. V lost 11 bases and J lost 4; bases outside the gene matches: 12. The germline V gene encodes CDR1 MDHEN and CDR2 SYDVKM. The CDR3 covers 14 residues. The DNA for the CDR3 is TGTGCCGGGAGGAAGACTACAGGGGGCACTGAAGCTTTCTTT. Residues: CAGRKTTGGTEAFF.

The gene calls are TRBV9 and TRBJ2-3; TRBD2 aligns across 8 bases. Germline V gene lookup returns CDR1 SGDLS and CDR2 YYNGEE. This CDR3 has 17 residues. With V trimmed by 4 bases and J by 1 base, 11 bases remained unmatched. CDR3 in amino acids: CASSPGGVGGGTDTQYF. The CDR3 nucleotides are TGTGCCAGCAGCCCGGGAGGGGTCGGAGGGGGCACAGATACGCAGTATTTT.

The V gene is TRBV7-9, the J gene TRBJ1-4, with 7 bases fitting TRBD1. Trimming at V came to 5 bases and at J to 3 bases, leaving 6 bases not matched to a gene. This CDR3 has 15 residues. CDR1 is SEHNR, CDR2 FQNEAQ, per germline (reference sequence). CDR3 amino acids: CASSNRTGPNEKLFF. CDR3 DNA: TGTGCCAGCAGCAACAGGACAGGACCTAATGAAAAACTGTTTTTT.